Listed here are 20 T cell receptor beta chains from one sample, sequenced in a study of T cells in localized non-small cell lung cancer. The data were produced by immunoSEQ multiplex PCR, yet TCRdb's version contains in-frame clones alone and is incomplete. The sample contains tens of thousands of clones, approximately 92% of which appear only once. Sequences were derived from peripheral blood, sampled before any cancer treatment. The source of these receptors is a female donor older than 55 with stage I lung adenocarcinoma.

Remarks on this clone: Other DNA sequences from this sample encode an identical CDR3 as well. V and J are TRBV7-2 and TRBJ1-1; no clear D. V lost 4 bases and J 5 bases, leaving 14 bases between the germline ends. CDR3 length equals 14 residues. Germline loops: CDR1 SGHTA, CDR2 FQGNSA. As DNA, the CDR3 is TGTGCCAGCAGCTACGCTCGTGGATATACTGAAGCTTTCTTT. It is translated as CASSYARGYTEAFF.

The chain uses TRBV7-9 and TRBJ2-1; 7 nucleotides line up with TRBD1. The CDR3 extends over 13 amino acids. J lost 5 bases, V lost 5 bases, and 3 bases had no gene match. Germline lookup yields CDR1 SEHNR and CDR2 FQNEAQ (reference sequence). This CDR3 is CASSRDRDNEQFF. The CDR3 DNA is TGTGCCAGCAGCCGAGACAGGGACAATGAGCAGTTCTTC.

The chain combines TRBV11-3 with TRBJ2-7; D possibly matches TRBD1 or TRBD2 (5 bases each). The CDR3 loop spans 15 amino acids. With 5 bases removed from V and 2 bases from J, the gap between germline ends came to 16 bases. Germline V gives CDR1 SGHNT, CDR2 YENEEA. The CDR3 loop reads CASSRDVSRTYEQYF. CDR3 coding DNA: TGTGCCAGCAGCCGGGACGTCTCCCGCACCTACGAGCAGTACTTC.

The chain recombines TRBV7-9 with TRBJ2-3, with D tentatively TRBD1 (5 bases). CDR1 is SEHNR, CDR2 FQNEAQ, per germline (reference sequence). Between the trimmed V and J ends, which lost 3 bases and 2 bases, there was a span of 12 bases. The CDR3 has 15 amino acids. In DNA, the CDR3 is TGTGCCAGCAGCTTGGCGAGACAGACCACAGATACGCAGTATTTT. Protein product: CASSLARQTTDTQYF.

The rearrangement links TRBV7-2 to TRBJ2-5, with 7 bases matching TRBD2. J was trimmed by 5 bases and V by 3 bases; bases with no gene match: 12. Per germline, CDR1 SGHTA and CDR2 FQGNSA. This CDR3 comprises 16 residues. CDR3 nucleotides: TGTGCCAGCAGCTTGGGACGGGGGGACGCGTCCGAGACCCAGTACTTC. Translation: CASSLGRGDASETQYF.

The CDR3 spells CASSPHRALSGEQYF. As DNA, the CDR3 is TGTGCCAGCAGCCCCCACAGGGCCTTATCGGGCGAGCAGTACTTC. V usage is TRBV7-2 and J usage is TRBJ2-7, with a tentative D call TRBD1 (6 bases). CDR1 is SGHTA and CDR2 is FQGNSA in the germline V gene. The CDR3 loop spans 15 amino acids. Trimming cost V 5 bases and J 6 bases, with 20 bases left between them.

The chain is built from TRBV2 and TRBJ2-7; tentative D call: TRBD1 (5 bases). Germline assignment: CDR1 SNHLY and CDR2 FYNNEI. CDR3 length: 13 residues. The V end was cut by 7 bases, the J end by 6 bases, with 16 bases between. In DNA form, the CDR3 reads TGTGCCAGCAACGGCAGGGCCGGTTTCGAGCAGTACTTC. Its translation: CASNGRAGFEQYF. Supplemented by reference TRBV2 and TRBJ2-7, the full variable domain reads EPEVTQTPSHQVTQMGQEVILRCVPISNHLYFYWYRQILGQKVEFLVSFYNNEISEKSEIFDDQFSVERPDGSNFTLKIRSTKLEDSAMYFCASNGRAGFEQYFGPGTRLTVT.

J is TRBJ2-1 and V is TRBV5-1; 8 bases agree with TRBD2. J was trimmed by 5 bases and V by 1 base; bases with no gene match: 8. There are 16 residues in the CDR3. CDR1 is SGHRS, CDR2 YFSETQ, per germline. The CDR3 nucleotides are TGCGCCAGCAGCTTGCAGGTTAGCGGGGACCACAATGAGCAGTTCTTC. It is translated as CASSLQVSGDHNEQFF.

The rearrangement links TRBV5-4 to TRBJ1-6; D is ambiguous. V lost 4 bases to trimming and J lost 0 bases, with 23 bases between them. Per the germline V gene, CDR1 is SGHNT and CDR2 is YYREEE (reference sequence). This CDR3 comprises 20 residues. The CDR3 loop is CASSTALWAGPSSYNSPLHF. CDR3 in DNA: TGTGCCAGCAGCACCGCACTTTGGGCGGGCCCGAGCTCCTATAATTCACCCCTCCACTTT.

V gene TRBV27 combines with J gene TRBJ2-5; maybe TRBD2 (6 bases). Germline V gene sequence: CDR1 MNHEY, CDR2 SMNVEV (reference sequence). This CDR3 has 17 residues. Trimming removed 8 bases at V and 5 bases at J, with 27 bases between. CDR3 nucleotides: TGTGCCAGCCGCCTTGGGTGGGGGGTCGCACGAGAGGAGACCCAGTACTTC. This translates into CASRLGWGVAREETQYF.

The J gene is TRBJ2-2, the V gene TRBV14; 7 positions agree with TRBD1. CDR3 length equals 16 residues. Germline V lookup: CDR1 SGHDN, CDR2 FVKESK. Trimming removed 3 bases from V and 5 bases from J; junction bases left unmatched: 9. CDR3 residues: CASSHKRDSETGELFF. The CDR3 DNA sequence: TGTGCCAGCAGCCACAAAAGGGACAGCGAAACCGGGGAGCTGTTTTTT.

This clone was observed a few times. The rearrangement links TRBV5-1 to TRBJ1-2; D call uncertain. CDR3 length: 13 residues. Germline loops: CDR1 SGHRS, CDR2 YFSETQ. V shed 4 bases and J shed 8 bases, with 15 bases lying between them. The CDR3 loop is CASSILDGEGYTF. CDR3 DNA sequence: TGCGCCAGCAGCATCCTGGACGGTGAAGGCTACACCTTC.

Only a few counts were recorded for this clone. The gene calls are TRBV30 and TRBJ1-4, with D tentatively TRBD1 (5 bases). CDR3 length equals 14 residues. V dropped 0 bases and J dropped 8 bases, with 13 bases sitting between them. Germline CDR1 is GTSNPN and CDR2 is SVGIG (reference sequence). Written as DNA, the CDR3 is TGTGCCTGGAGTGTGAAGGGGTTTGGAGAAAAACTGTTTTTT. Its protein is CAWSVKGFGEKLFF.

This chain joins TRBV5-1 and TRBJ1-4; no definite D call. Trimming shortened V by 4 bases and J by 4 bases, and 11 bases separated the two germline ends. Germline assignment: CDR1 SGHRS and CDR2 YFSETQ. This CDR3 is 14 amino acids long. The CDR3 region is CASSGEGLNEKLFF. The CDR3 DNA reads TGCGCCAGCAGCGGGGAGGGCCTTAATGAAAAACTGTTTTTT.

The rearrangement uses TRBV7-9 and TRBJ1-3; no definite D call. The V gene lost 2 bases and the J gene lost 0 bases, with 5 bases spanning the gap. The CDR3 has 14 amino acids. In germline, CDR1 is SEHNR, CDR2 FQNEAQ (reference sequence). This chain's CDR3 is CASSLLNSGNTIYF. CDR3 coding DNA: TGTGCCAGCAGCTTATTGAACTCTGGAAACACCATATATTTT.

This chain uses TRBV15 with TRBJ2-7; D may be TRBD1 (6 bases). V shed 0 bases and J shed 7 bases, with 16 bases lying between them. CDR3 length equals 15 residues. Germline CDR1 is LNHNV and CDR2 is YYDKDF (reference sequence). CDR3 residues: CATSRDLKQGYEQYF. CDR3 DNA sequence: TGTGCCACCAGCAGAGATCTTAAACAGGGCTATGAGCAGTACTTC.

The genes are TRBV4-3 and TRBJ2-2; D is uncertain. Per germline, CDR1 LGHNA and CDR2 YSLEER. The CDR3 consists of 16 residues. Between the trimmed V and J ends, which lost 3 bases and 0 bases, there was a span of 11 bases. The CDR3 spells CASSHVRLSNTGELFF. In DNA, the CDR3 is TGCGCCAGCAGCCATGTAAGGTTATCGAACACCGGGGAGCTGTTTTTT.

The CDR3 DNA is TGTGCCAGCAGCTTGAACTCTCAAAGGAAAGACGAGCAGTACTTC. This translates into CASSLNSQRKDEQYF. The rearrangement joins TRBV7-2 to TRBJ2-7; D uncertain. V lost 3 bases, J lost 5 bases, and 17 bases lay in between. This CDR3 has 15 residues. CDR1 and CDR2 (germline): SGHTA, FQGNSA.

The chain joins TRBV5-6 to TRBJ2-5; no definite D call. There are 13 residues in the CDR3. The V and J ends lost 2 bases and 9 bases respectively, with 14 bases between them. From germline, CDR1 is SGHDT and CDR2 YYEEEE. The CDR3 bases are TGTGCCAGCAGCTTTGGCCCGCCCGGAGCCCAGTACTTC. This gives the protein CASSFGPPGAQYF.

This clone was found once. This chain links TRBV7-9 with TRBJ1-6; D is possibly TRBD1 (6 bases). The germline V gene encodes CDR1 SEHNR and CDR2 FQNEAQ (reference sequence). This CDR3 has 15 residues. The V gene lost 4 bases and the J gene lost 3 bases, with 10 bases spanning the gap. The chain's CDR3 is CASSSMTGYNSPLHF. CDR3 bases: TGTGCCAGCAGCTCGATGACAGGCTATAATTCACCCCTCCACTTT.